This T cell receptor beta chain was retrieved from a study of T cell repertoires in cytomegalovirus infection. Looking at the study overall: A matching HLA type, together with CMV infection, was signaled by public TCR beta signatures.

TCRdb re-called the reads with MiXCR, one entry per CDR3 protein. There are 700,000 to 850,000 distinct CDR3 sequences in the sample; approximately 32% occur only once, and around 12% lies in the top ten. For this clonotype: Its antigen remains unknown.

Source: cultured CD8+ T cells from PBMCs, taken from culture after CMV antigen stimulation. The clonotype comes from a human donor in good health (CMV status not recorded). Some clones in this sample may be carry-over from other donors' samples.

The CDR3 nucleotides are TGTGCCAGCAGCCAAGAGGGACAGGGGTGGGCGACAGATACGCAGTATTTT. Translating gives CASSQEGQGWATDTQYF. The rearrangement joins TRBV14 to TRBJ2-3, with 10 bases that match TRBD1. CDR1 and CDR2 (germline): SGHDN, FVKESK. The CDR3 contains 17 residues. V trimming: 0 bases; J trimming: 3 bases; junction bases outside the gene matches: 6.